Following are 9 T cell receptor beta chains from one sample sequenced in a study of shared clonotypes between healthy human individuals. The assay was immunoSEQ multiplex PCR, and TCRdb's table has in-frame clones only and misses some. This table has 450,000 to 500,000 clones, around 80% appearing once. Sequencing input: PBMCs. These receptors were obtained from a woman aged 35 to 49 in good health. Some clones in this sample may be carry-over from other donors' samples.

The chain is built from TRBV28 and TRBJ2-7; 11 bases fit TRBD2. Germline CDR1 reads MDHEN; CDR2 reads SYDVKM. This CDR3 comprises 15 residues. V gave up 3 bases and J gave up 1 base; unmatched junction bases: 2. CDR3 protein: CASSLTSGDSYEQYF. The CDR3 DNA reads as TGTGCCAGCAGTTTGACTAGCGGGGATTCCTACGAGCAGTACTTC.

This clone appeared a few times. J is TRBJ1-5 and V is TRBV5-1; 8 bases line up with TRBD1. This CDR3 is built from 15 residues. Trimming removed 5 bases from V and 7 bases from J; junction bases left unmatched: 11. Germline V gene sequence: CDR1 SGHRS, CDR2 YFSETQ. CDR3 DNA sequence: TGCGCCAGCAGTCCAACGACAGGGGTAGGACAGCCCCAGCATTTT. This translates into CASSPTTGVGQPQHF.

The chain combines TRBV5-6 with TRBJ1-5, with D unclear. This CDR3 is built from 12 residues. From germline, CDR1 is SGHDT and CDR2 YYEEEE. Between the trimmed V and J ends, which lost 2 bases and 6 bases, there was a span of 6 bases. This chain's CDR3 is CASSFVGQPQHF. In DNA form, the CDR3 reads TGTGCCAGCAGCTTCGTTGGTCAGCCCCAGCATTTT.

As concerns this clone: Other DNA sequences in the same sample also yield this CDR3. This chain connects TRBV18 to TRBJ2-7, with TRBD2 matching over 10 bases. With V trimmed by 0 bases and J by 4 bases, 0 bases remained unmatched. This CDR3 has 14 residues. Per the germline V gene, CDR1 is KGHSH and CDR2 is LQKENI. The CDR3 sequence is CASSPPGLAYEQYF. CDR3 sequence (DNA): TGTGCCAGCTCACCACCGGGACTAGCGTACGAGCAGTACTTC.

The genes are TRBV11-1 and TRBJ2-7; D could derive from TRBD1 or TRBD2 (5 bases each). V shed 5 bases and J shed 3 bases, with 14 bases lying between them. Germline V gene sequence: CDR1 SGHAT, CDR2 FQDESV (reference sequence). The CDR3 length is 14 residues. CDR3 in DNA: TGTGCCAGCAGCCCCACCGGGACCCTCTACGAGCAGTACTTC. It translates to CASSPTGTLYEQYF. The full variable domain, its missing parts supplied by reference TRBV11-1 and TRBJ2-7, is EAEVAQSPRYKITEKSQAVAFWCDPISGHATLYWYRQILGQGPELLVQFQDESVVDDSQLPKDRFSAERLKGVDSTLKIQPAELGDSAMYLCASSPTGTLYEQYFGPGTRLTVT.

As for this clone: The junction shows a germline mismatch at one end, possibly a read error. J is TRBJ2-2 and V is TRBV15; 7 bases align to TRBD2. CDR1 and CDR2 from the germline V gene are LNHNV and YYDKDF (reference sequence). CDR3 length equals 16 residues. The CDR3 nucleotides are TGTGCCACCAGCTCCCGGGCTAGCGGAGACACCGGGGAGCTGCTTTTT. This gives the protein CATSSRASGDTGELLF.

Comment on this clone: This clone may be a read error of a much larger clone one base away. The V call is TRBV29-1, the J call TRBJ1-1, with TRBD1 as a possible D gene (6 bases). The CDR3 covers 12 residues. V dropped 4 bases and J dropped 6 bases, with 12 bases sitting between them. CDR1 and CDR2 from the germline V gene are SQVTM and ANQGSEA. The CDR3 protein is CSVARGIAEAFF. The CDR3 DNA reads as TGCAGCGTTGCCAGGGGAATCGCTGAAGCTTTCTTT.

The J gene is TRBJ1-3, the V gene TRBV27, with D possibly being TRBD1 (5 bases). The CDR3 sequence is 12 residues long. The germline V gene encodes CDR1 MNHEY and CDR2 SMNVEV (reference sequence). Deletions cut 6 bases from V and 3 bases from J, with 6 bases between. The DNA for the CDR3 is TGTGCCAGCAGGGGGGTTGGAAACACCATATATTTT. Protein sequence: CASRGVGNTIYF.

The genes are TRBV9 and TRBJ2-7, with D perhaps TRBD1 (6 bases). This CDR3 is built from 15 residues. The germline gives CDR1 SGDLS, CDR2 YYNGEE. V was cut by 1 base and J by 0 bases, with 11 bases left in between. CDR3 sequence reads: CASSVWQDSSYEQYF. CDR3 nucleotides: TGTGCCAGCAGCGTATGGCAGGACAGCTCCTACGAGCAGTACTTC. The full variable domain, with the rest looked up from reference TRBV9 and TRBJ2-7, is DSGVTQTPKHLITATGQRVTLRCSPRSGDLSVYWYQQSLDQGLQFLIQYYNGEERAKGNILERFSAQQFPDLHSELNLSSLELGDSALYFCASSVWQDSSYEQYFGPGTRLTVT.